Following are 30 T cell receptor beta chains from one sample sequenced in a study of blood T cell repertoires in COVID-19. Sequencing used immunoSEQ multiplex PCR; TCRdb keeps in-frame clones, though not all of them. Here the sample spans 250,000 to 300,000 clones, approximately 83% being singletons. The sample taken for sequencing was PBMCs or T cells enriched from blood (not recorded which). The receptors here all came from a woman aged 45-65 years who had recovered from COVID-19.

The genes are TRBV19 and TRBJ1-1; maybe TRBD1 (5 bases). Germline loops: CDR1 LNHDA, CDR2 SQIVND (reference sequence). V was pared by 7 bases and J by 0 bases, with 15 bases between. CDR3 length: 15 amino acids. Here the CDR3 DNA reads TGTGCCAGTAAGGGCGCTAACAGGTTGAACACTGAAGCTTTCTTT. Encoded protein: CASKGANRLNTEAFF.

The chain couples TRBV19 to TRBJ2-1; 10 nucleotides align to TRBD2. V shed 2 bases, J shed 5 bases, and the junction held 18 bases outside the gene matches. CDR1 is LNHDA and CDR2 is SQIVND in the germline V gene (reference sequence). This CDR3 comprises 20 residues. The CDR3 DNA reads TGTGCCAGTAGTATAACCCCTGTCAGGCTAGCGGGAGTGTCGAACAATGAGCAGTTCTTC. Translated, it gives CASSITPVRLAGVSNNEQFF.

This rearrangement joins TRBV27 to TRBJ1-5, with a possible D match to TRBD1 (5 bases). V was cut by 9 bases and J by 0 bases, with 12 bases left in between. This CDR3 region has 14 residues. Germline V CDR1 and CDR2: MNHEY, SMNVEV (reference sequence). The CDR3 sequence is CASGDRDSNQPQHF. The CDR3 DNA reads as TGTGCCAGTGGAGACAGAGATAGCAATCAGCCCCAGCATTTT.

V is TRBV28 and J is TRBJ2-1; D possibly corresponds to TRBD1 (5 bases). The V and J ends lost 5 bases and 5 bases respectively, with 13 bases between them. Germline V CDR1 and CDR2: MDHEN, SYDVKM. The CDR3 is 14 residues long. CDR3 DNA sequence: TGTGCCAGCAGTCCAGGGTGGTGGAACAATGAGCAGTTCTTC. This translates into CASSPGWWNNEQFF. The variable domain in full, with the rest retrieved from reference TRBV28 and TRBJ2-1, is DVKVTQSSRYLVKRTGEKVFLECVQDMDHENMFWYRQDPGLGLRLIYFSYDVKMKEKGDIPEGYSVSREKKERFSLILESASTNQTSMYLCASSPGWWNNEQFFGPGTRLTVL.

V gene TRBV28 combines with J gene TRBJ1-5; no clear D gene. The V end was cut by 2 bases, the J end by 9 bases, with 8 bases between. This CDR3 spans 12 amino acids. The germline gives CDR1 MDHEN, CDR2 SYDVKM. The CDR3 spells CASSLVVRPQHF. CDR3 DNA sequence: TGTGCCAGCAGTTTAGTAGTGCGGCCCCAGCATTTT.

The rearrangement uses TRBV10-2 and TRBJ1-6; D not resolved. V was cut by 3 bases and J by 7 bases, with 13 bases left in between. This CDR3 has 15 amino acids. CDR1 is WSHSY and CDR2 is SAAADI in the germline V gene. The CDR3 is CASSDNPIGNSPLHF. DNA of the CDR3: TGCGCCAGCAGTGACAACCCCATCGGGAATTCACCCCTCCACTTT.

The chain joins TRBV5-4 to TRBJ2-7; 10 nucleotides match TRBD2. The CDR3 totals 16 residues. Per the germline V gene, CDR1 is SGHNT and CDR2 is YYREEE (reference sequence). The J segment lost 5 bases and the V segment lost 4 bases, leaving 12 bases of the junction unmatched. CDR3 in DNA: TGTGCCAGCAGCCCTAGCGGGAGTAGAGTGTTGAACGAGCAGTACTTC. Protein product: CASSPSGSRVLNEQYF. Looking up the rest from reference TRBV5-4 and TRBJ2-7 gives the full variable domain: ETGVTQSPTHLIKTRGQQVTLRCSSQSGHNTVSWYQQALGQGPQFIFQYYREEENGRGNFPPRFSGLQFPNYSSELNVNALELDDSALYLCASSPSGSRVLNEQYFGPGTRLTVT.

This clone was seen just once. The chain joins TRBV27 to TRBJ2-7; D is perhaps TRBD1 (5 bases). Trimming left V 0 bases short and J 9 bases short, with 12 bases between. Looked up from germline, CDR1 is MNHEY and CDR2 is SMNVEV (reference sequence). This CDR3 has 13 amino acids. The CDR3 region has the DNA TGTGCCAGCAGTTTATCAGTGGGGCGAAGGCAGTACTTC. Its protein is CASSLSVGRRQYF.

The CDR3 here is CAWSVRTGGKGTIYF. CDR3 bases: TGTGCCTGGAGTGTACGGACAGGGGGGAAAGGCACCATATATTTT. V is TRBV30 and J is TRBJ1-3, with 10 bases matching TRBD1. CDR1 and CDR2 from the germline V gene are GTSNPN and SVGIG (reference sequence). With V trimmed by 0 bases and J by 9 bases, 8 bases remained unmatched. The length of the CDR3 is 15 residues.

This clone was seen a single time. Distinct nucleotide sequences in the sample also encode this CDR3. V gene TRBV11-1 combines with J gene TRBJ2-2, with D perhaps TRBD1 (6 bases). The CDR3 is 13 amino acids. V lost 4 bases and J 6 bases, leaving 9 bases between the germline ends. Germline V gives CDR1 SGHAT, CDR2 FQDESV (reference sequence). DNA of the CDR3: TGTGCCAGCAGCTACACAGGGTCCGGGGAGCTGTTTTTT. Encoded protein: CASSYTGSGELFF.

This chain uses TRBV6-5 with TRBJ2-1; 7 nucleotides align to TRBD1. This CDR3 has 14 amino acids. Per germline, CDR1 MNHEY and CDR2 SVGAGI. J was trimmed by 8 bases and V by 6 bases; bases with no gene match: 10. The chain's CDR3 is CASSHRGRDDEQFF. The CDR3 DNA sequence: TGTGCCAGCAGCCACAGGGGAAGGGACGATGAGCAGTTCTTC.

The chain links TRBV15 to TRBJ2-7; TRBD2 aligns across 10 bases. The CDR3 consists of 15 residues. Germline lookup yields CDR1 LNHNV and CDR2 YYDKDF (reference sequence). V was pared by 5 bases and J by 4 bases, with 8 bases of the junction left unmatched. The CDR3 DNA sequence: TGTGCCACCAGCCAAGGACTAGCGGAGCTTTACGAGCAGTACTTC. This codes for CATSQGLAELYEQYF.

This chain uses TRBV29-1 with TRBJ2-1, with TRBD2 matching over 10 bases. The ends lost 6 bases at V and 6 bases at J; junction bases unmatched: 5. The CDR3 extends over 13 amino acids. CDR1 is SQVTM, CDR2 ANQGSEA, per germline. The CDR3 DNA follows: TGCAGCGTCGGACTAGCGGAAATCAATGAGCAGTTCTTC. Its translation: CSVGLAEINEQFF.

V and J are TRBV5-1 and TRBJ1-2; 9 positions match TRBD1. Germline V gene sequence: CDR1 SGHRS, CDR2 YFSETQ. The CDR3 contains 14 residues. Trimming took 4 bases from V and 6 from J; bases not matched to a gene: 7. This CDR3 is CASSMIGQGNGYTF. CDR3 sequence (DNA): TGCGCCAGCAGCATGATAGGACAGGGGAATGGCTACACCTTC.

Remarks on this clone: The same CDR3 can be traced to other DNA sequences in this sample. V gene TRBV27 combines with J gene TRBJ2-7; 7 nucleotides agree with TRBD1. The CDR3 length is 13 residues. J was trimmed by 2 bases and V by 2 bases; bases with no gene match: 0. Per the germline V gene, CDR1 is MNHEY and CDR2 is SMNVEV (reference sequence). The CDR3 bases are TGTGCCAGCAGTTTACAGGGGGCCTACGAGCAGTACTTC. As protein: CASSLQGAYEQYF.

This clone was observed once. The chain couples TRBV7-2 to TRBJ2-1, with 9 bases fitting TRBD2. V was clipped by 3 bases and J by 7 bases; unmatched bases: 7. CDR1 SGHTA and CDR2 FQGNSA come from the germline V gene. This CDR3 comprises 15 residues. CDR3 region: CASSFSGRHANEQFF. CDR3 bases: TGTGCCAGCAGCTTTAGCGGGAGACATGCAAATGAGCAGTTCTTC.

The CDR3 DNA reads TGTGCCAGTACGGGCTACAATGAGCAGTTCTTC. Protein product: CASTGYNEQFF. The genes are TRBV19 and TRBJ2-1; D remains unclear. Germline CDR1 and CDR2: LNHDA and SQIVND (reference sequence). This CDR3 comprises 11 residues. V was shortened by 7 bases and J by 3 bases, with 4 bases between the two germline ends.

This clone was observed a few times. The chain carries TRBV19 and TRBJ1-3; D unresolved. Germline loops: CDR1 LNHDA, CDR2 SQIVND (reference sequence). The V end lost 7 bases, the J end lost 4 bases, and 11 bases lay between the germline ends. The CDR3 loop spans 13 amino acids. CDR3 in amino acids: CASKRESGNTIYF. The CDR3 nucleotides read TGTGCCAGTAAGCGAGAGTCGGGAAACACCATATATTTT.

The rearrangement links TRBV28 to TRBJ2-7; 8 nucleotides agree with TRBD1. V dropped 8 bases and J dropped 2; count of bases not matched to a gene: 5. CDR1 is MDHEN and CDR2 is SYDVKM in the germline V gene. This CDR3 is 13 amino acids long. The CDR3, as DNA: TGTGCCAGCGGGACAGGTGTCGCCTACGAGCAGTACTTC. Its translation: CASGTGVAYEQYF.

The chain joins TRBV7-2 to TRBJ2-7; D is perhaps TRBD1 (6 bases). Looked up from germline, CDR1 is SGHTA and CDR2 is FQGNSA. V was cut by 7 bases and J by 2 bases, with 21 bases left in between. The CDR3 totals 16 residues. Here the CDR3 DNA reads TGTGCCAGCATTAACTCCCACAGGGTCCACCCCTACGAGCAGTACTTC. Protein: CASINSHRVHPYEQYF.

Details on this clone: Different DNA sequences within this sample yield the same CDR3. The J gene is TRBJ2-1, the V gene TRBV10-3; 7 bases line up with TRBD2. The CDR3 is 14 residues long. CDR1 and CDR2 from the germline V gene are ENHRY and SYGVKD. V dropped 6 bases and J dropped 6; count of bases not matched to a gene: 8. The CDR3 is CAIRASGGGNEQFF. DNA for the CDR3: TGTGCCATCAGAGCTAGCGGAGGCGGCAATGAGCAGTTCTTC.

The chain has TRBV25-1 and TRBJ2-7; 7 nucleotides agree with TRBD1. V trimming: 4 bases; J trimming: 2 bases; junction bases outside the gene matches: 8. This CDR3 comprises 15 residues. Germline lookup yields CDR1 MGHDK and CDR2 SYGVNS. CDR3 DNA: TGTGCCAGCAGTGGTAGGGGACAGAAGACCTACGAGCAGTACTTC. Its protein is CASSGRGQKTYEQYF.

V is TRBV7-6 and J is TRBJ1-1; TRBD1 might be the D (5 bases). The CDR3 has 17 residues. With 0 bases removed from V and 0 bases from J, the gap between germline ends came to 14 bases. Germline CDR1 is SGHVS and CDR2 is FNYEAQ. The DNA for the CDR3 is TGTGCCAGCAGCTTAGCTTCGACAGAGATCATGAACACTGAAGCTTTCTTT. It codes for CASSLASTEIMNTEAFF.

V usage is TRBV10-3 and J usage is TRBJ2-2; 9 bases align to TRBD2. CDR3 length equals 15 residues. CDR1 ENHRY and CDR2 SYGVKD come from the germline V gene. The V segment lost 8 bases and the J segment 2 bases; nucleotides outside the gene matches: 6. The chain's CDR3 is CAIGAGGPNTGELFF. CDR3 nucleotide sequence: TGTGCCATCGGTGCGGGAGGGCCTAACACCGGGGAGCTGTTTTTT.

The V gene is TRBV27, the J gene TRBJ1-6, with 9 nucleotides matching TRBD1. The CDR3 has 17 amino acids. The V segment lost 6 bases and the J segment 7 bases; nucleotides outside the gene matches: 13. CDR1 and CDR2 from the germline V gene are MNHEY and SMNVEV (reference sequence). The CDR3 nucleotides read TGTGCCAGCAGGATATTTACAGGGGGCGAAGGGAATTCACCCCTCCACTTT. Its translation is CASRIFTGGEGNSPLHF.

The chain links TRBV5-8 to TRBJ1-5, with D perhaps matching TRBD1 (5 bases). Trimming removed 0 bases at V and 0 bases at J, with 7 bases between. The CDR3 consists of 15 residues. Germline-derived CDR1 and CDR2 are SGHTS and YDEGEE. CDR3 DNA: TGTGCCAGCAGCTTGGCCGGACATAGCAATCAGCCCCAGCATTTT. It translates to CASSLAGHSNQPQHF.

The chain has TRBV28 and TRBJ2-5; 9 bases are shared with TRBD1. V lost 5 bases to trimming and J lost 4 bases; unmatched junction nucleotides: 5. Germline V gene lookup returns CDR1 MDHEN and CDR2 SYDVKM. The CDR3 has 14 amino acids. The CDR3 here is CASSGTGFGETQYF. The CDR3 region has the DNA TGTGCCAGCAGTGGGACAGGGTTCGGAGAGACCCAGTACTTC.

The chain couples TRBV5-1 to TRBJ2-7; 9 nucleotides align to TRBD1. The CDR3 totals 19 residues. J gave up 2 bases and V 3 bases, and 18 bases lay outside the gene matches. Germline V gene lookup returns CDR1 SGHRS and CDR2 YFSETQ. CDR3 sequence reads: CASSYTGTGLRGGTYEQYF. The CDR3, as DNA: TGCGCCAGCAGCTACACCGGGACAGGGCTTCGCGGCGGTACCTACGAGCAGTACTTC. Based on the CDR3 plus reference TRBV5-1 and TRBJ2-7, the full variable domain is KAGVTQTPRYLIKTRGQQVTLSCSPISGHRSVSWYQQTPGQGLQFLFEYFSETQRNKGNFPGRFSGRQFSNSRSEMNVSTLELGDSALYLCASSYTGTGLRGGTYEQYFGPGTRLTVT.

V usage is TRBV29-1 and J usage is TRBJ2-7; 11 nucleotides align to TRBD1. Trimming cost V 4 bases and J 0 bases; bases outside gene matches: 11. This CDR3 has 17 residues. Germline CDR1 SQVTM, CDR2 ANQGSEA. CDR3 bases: TGCAGCGTTGCAGGGGGGACAGGGGGTAAGAGCTCCTACGAGCAGTACTTC. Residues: CSVAGGTGGKSSYEQYF.

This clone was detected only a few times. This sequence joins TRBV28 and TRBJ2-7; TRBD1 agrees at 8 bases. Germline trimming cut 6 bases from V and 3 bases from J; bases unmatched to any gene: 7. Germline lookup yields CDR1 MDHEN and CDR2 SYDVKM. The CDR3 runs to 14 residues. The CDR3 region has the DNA TGTGCCAGCAGGACTCCCAGGGGGCTCTACGAGCAGTACTTC. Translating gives CASRTPRGLYEQYF.